Listed here is a single T cell receptor beta chain. RNA, at about 0.5 to 1 ug, was reverse transcribed with random hexamers. A single record per CDR3 protein comes from TCRdb applying MiXCR to the immunoSEQ multiplex PCR reads. Among about 140,000 distinct CDR3 sequences listed, roughly 95% were seen once. This sample stems from a study of CD8 T cells in Susac syndrome. TCR beta sequencing was performed on blood CD8+ and CD4+ T cells. Germline V gene data show CDR1 as LGHNA and CDR2 as YSLEER. The J segment lost 5 bases and the V segment lost 0 bases, leaving 8 bases of the junction unmatched. This CDR3 contains 17 residues.

The sequencing input was CD4+ T cells from PBMCs. The TCR originated in a human donor with multiple sclerosis. The chain carries TRBV4-3 and TRBJ2-3, with 10 positions matching TRBD2. The chain's CDR3 is CASSQDQRGGYVDTQYF. The CDR3 bases are TGCGCCAGCAGCCAAGATCAGCGGGGGGGCTATGTAGATACGCAGTATTTT.